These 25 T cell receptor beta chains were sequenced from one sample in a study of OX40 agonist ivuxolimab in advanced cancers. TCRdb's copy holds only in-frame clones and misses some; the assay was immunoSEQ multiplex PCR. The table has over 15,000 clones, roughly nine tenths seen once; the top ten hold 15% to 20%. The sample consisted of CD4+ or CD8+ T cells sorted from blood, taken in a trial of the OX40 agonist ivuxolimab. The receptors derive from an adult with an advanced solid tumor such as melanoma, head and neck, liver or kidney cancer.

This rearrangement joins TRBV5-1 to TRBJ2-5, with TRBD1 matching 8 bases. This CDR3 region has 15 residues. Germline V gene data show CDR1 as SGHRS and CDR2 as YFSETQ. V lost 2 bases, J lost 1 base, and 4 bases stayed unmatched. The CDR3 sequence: CASSLNTGGQETQYF. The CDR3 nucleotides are TGCGCCAGCAGCTTAAATACAGGGGGCCAAGAGACCCAGTACTTC.

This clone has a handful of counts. CDR3: CASSKRQANQPQHF. The CDR3 bases are TGTGCCAGCAGCAAACGACAGGCCAATCAGCCCCAGCATTTT. The rearrangement uses TRBV21-1 and TRBJ1-5; no check of the table's D call, TRBD1, against the DNA was made. TRBV21-1 is an annotated pseudogene. The CDR3 extends over 14 amino acids.

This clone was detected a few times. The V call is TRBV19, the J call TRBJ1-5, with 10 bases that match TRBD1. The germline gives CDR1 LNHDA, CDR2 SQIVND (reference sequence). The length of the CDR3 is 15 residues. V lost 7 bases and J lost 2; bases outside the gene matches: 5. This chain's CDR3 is CASKPGTGGNQPQHF. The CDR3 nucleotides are TGTGCCAGTAAGCCGGGGACAGGGGGCAATCAGCCCCAGCATTTT.

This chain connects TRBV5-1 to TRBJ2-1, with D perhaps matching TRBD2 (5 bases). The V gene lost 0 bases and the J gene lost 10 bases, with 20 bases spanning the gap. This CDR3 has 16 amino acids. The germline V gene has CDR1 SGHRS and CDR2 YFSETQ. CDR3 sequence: CASSLGGSAHFREQFF. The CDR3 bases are TGCGCCAGCAGCTTGGGGGGTAGCGCTCACTTCAGGGAGCAGTTCTTC.

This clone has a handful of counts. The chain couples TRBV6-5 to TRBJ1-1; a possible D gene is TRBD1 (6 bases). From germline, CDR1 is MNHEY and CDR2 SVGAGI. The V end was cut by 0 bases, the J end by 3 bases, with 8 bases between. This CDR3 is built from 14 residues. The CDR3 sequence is CASSYSGADTEAFF. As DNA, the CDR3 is TGTGCCAGCAGTTACTCGGGGGCCGACACTGAAGCTTTCTTT.

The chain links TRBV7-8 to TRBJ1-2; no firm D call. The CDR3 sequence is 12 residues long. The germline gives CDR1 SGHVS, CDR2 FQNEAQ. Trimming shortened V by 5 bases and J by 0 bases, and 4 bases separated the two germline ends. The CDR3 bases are TGTGCCAGCAGCCAGACTAACTATGGCTACACCTTC. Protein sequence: CASSQTNYGYTF.

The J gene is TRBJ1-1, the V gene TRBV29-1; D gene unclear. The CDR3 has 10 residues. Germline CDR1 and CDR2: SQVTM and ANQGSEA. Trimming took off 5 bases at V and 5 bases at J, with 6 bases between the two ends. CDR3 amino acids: CSVSGTEAFF. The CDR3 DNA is TGCAGCGTTTCCGGAACTGAAGCTTTCTTT.

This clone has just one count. Here the CDR3 reads CASSFSQTEQFF. The CDR3 bases are TGCGCCAGCAGCTTCTCCCAGACTGAGCAGTTCTTC. This chain connects TRBV5-1 to TRBJ2-1; D is unclear. CDR1 is SGHRS and CDR2 is YFSETQ in the germline V gene. This CDR3 contains 12 residues. V was pared by 2 bases and J by 9 bases, with 9 bases between.

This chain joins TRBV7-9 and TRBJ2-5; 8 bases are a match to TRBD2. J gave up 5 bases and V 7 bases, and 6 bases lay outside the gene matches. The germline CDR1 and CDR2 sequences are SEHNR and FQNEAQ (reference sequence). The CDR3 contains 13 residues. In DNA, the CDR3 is TGTGCCAGCACCTCCCGGGAGGGCGAGACCCAGTACTTC. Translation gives CASTSREGETQYF.

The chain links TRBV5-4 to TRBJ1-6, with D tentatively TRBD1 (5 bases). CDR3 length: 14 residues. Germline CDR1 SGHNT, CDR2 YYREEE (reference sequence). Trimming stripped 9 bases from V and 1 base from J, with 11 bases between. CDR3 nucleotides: TGTGCCACCGCTGGGGGTTCCTATAATTCACCCCTCCACTTT. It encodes CATAGGSYNSPLHF.

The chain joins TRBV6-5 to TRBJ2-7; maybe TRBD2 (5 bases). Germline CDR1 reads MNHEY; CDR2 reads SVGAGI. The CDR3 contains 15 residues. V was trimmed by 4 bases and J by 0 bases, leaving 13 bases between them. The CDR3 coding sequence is TGTGCCAGCAGTTGGCGGGTGGGATCCTCCTACGAGCAGTACTTC. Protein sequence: CASSWRVGSSYEQYF.

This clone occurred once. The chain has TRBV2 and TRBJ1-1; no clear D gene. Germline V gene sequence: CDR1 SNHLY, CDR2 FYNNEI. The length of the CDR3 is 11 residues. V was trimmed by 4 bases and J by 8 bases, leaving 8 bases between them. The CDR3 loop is CASSGWVEAFF. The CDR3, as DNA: TGTGCCAGCAGTGGATGGGTGGAAGCTTTCTTT. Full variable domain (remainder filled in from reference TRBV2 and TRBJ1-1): EPEVTQTPSHQVTQMGQEVILRCVPISNHLYFYWYRQILGQKVEFLVSFYNNEISEKSEIFDDQFSVERPDGSNFTLKIRSTKLEDSAMYFCASSGWVEAFFGQGTRLTVV.

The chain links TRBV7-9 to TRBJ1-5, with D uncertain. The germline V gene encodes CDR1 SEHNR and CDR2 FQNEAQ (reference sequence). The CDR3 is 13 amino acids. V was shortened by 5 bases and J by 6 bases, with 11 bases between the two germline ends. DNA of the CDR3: TGTGCCAGCAGCCAAGCGAATAGTCAGCCCCAGCATTTT. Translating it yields CASSQANSQPQHF.

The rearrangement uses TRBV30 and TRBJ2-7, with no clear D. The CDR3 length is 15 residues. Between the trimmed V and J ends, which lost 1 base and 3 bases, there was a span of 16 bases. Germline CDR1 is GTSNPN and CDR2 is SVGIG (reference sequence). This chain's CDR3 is CAWSGVVSNLYEQYF. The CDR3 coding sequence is TGTGCCTGGAGTGGGGTAGTGTCGAATCTCTACGAGCAGTACTTC.

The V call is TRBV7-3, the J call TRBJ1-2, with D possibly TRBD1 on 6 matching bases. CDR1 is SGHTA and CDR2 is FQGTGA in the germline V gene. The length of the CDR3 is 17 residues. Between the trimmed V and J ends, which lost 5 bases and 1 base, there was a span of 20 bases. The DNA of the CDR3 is TGTGCCAGCAGCCCAAATATGGGGACAAGTAATAACTATGGCTACACCTTC. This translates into CASSPNMGTSNNYGYTF.

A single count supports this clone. The CDR3 loop is CASSLAEGARTEAFF. For the CDR3, the DNA is TGTGCCAGCAGCTTAGCCGAGGGGGCGCGTACTGAAGCTTTCTTT. This chain links TRBV7-2 with TRBJ1-1; 7 bases map to TRBD1. CDR1 and CDR2 (germline): SGHTA, FQGNSA. The CDR3 length is 15 residues. Unmatched junction bases numbered 6, after V lost 0 bases and J lost 5 bases.

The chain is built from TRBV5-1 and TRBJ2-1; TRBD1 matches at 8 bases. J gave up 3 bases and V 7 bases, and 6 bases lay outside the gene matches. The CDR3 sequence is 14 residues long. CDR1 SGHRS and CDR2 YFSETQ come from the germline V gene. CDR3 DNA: TGCGCCAGCTCCGGACAGGGCTTCTACAATGAGCAGTTCTTC. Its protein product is CASSGQGFYNEQFF.

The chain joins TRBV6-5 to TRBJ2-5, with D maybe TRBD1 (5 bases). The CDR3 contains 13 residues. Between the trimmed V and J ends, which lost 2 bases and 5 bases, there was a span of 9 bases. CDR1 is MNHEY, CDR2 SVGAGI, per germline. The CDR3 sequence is CASSYQAGETQYF. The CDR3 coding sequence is TGTGCCAGCAGTTACCAGGCAGGGGAGACCCAGTACTTC.

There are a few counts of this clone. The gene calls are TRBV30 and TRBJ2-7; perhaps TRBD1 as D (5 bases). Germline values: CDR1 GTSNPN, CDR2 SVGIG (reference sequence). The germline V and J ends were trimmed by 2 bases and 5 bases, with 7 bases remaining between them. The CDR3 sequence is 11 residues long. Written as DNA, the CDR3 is TGTGCCTGGAGTAGGGGCGACGAGCAGTACTTC. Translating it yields CAWSRGDEQYF. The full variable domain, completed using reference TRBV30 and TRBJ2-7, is SQTIHQWPATLVQPVGSPLSLECTVEGTSNPNLYWYRQAAGRGLQLLFYSVGIGQISSEVPQNLSASRPQDRQFILSSKKLLLSDSGFYLCAWSRGDEQYFGPGTRLTVT.

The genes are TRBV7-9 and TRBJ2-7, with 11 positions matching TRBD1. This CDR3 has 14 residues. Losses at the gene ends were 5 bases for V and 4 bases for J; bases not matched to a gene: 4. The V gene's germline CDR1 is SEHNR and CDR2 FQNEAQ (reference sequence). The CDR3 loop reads CASSAWDRGYEQYF. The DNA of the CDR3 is TGTGCCAGCAGCGCCTGGGACAGGGGGTACGAGCAGTACTTC. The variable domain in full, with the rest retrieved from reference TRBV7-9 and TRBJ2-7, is DTGVSQNPRHKITKRGQNVTFRCDPISEHNRLYWYRQTLGQGPEFLTYFQNEAQLEKSRLLSDRFSAERPKGSFSTLEIQRTEQGDSAMYLCASSAWDRGYEQYFGPGTRLTVT.

The CDR3 DNA reads TGTGCCAGCAGCAAAAAGGGGCCAGGGGATAACGAGCAGTACTTC. Amino acids: CASSKKGPGDNEQYF. This sequence joins TRBV21-1 and TRBJ2-7; TRBD1 was called by the table and not checked on the DNA. TRBV21-1 is flagged as a pseudogene. The CDR3 loop spans 15 amino acids.

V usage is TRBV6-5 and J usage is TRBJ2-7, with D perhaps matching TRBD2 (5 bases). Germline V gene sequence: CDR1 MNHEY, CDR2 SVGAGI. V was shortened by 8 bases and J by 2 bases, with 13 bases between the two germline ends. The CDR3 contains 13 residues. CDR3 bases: TGTGCCAGCGGACTTTCCTCCACCTACGAGCAGTACTTC. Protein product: CASGLSSTYEQYF.

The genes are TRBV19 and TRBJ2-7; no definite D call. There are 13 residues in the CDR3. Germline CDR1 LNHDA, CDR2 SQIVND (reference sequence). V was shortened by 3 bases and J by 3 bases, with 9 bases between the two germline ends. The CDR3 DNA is TGTGCCAGTAGTATTGGGTCCCACTACGAGCAGTACTTC. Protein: CASSIGSHYEQYF. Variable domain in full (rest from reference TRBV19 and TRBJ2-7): DGGITQSPKYLFRKEGQNVTLSCEQNLNHDAMYWYRQDPGQGLRLIYYSQIVNDFQKGDIAEGYSVSREKKESFPLTVTSAQKNPTAFYLCASSIGSHYEQYFGPGTRLTVT.

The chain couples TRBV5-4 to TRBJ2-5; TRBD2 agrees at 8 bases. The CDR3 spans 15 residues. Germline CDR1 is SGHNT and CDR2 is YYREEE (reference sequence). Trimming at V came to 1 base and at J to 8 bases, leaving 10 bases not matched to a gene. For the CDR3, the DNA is TGTGCCAGCAGCTTGATCGGGGGGGCCGGTGGAACCCAGTACTTC. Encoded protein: CASSLIGGAGGTQYF. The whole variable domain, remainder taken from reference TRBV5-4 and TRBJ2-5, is ETGVTQSPTHLIKTRGQQVTLRCSSQSGHNTVSWYQQALGQGPQFIFQYYREEENGRGNFPPRFSGLQFPNYSSELNVNALELDDSALYLCASSLIGGAGGTQYFGPGTRLLVL.

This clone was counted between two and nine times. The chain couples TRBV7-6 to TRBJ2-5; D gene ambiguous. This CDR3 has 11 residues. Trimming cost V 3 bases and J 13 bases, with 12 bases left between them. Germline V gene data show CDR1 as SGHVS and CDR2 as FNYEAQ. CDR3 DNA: TGTGCCAGCAGCTTTGCTGGTCCGTTGTACTTC. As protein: CASSFAGPLYF.